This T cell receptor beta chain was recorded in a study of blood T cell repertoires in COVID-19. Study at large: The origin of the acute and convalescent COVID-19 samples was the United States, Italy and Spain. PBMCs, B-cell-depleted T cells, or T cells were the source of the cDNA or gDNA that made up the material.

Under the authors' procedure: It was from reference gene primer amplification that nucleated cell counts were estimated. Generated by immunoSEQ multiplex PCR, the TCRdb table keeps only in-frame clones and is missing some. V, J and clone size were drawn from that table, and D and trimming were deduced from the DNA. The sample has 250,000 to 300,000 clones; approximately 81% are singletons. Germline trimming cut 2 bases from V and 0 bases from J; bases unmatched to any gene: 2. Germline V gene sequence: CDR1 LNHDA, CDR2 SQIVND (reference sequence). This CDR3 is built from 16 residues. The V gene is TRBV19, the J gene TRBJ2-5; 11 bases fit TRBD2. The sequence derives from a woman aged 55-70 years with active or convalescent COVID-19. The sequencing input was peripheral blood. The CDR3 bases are TGTGCCAGTAGTATAAGACTAGCGGGGTACCAAGAGACCCAGTACTTC. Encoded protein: CASSIRLAGYQETQYF.